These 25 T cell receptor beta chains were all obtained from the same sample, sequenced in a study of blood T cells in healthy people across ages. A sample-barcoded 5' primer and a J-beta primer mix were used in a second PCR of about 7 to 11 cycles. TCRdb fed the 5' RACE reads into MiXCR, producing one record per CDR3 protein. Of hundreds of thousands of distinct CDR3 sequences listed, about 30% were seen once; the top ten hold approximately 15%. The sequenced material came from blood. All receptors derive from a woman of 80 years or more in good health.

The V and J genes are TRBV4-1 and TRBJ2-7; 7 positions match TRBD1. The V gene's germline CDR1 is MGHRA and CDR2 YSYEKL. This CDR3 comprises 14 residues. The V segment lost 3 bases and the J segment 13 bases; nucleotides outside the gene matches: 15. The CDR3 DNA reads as TGCGCCAGCAGCCATGTGGAGATTGGACAGGACCTTTACGTC. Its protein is CASSHVEIGQDLYV.

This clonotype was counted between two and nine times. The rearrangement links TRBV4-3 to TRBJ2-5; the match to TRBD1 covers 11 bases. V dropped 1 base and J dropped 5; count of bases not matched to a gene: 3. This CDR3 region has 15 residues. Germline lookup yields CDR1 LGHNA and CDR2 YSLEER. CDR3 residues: CASSQGGTGGETQYF. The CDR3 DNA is TGCGCCAGCAGCCAAGGGGGGACAGGGGGGGAGACCCAGTACTTC.

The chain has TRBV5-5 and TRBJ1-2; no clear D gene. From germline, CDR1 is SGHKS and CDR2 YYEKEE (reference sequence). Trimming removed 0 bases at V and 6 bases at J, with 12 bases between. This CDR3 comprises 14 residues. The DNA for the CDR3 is TGTGCCAGCAGCTTGGCCTTTCCCCTCGATGGCTACACCTTC. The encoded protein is CASSLAFPLDGYTF. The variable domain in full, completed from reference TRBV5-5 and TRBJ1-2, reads DAGVTQSPTHLIKTRGQQVTLRCSPISGHKSVSWYQQVLGQGPQFIFQYYEKEERGRGNFPDRFSARQFPNYSSELNVNALLLGDSALYLCASSLAFPLDGYTFGSGTRLTVV.

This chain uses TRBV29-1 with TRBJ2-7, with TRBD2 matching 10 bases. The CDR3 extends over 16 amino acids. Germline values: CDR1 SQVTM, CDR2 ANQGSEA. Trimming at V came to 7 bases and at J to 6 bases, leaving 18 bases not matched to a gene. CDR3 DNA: TGCAGCGCCCAGAAGCCCCCAGCGGGAGGGCCTCGCGAGCAGTACTTC. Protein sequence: CSAQKPPAGGPREQYF.

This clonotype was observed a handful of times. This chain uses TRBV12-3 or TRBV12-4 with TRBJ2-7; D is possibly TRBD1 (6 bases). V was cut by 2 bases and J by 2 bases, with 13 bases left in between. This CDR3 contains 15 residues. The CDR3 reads CASSLSGAVTYEQYF. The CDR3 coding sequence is TGTGCCAGCAGTTTATCAGGGGCCGTCACCTACGAGCAGTACTTC.

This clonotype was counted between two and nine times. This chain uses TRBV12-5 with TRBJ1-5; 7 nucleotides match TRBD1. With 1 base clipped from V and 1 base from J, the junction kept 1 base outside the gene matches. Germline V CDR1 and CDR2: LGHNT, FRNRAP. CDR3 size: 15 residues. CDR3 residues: CASGLATGSNQPQHF. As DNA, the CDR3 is TGTGCTAGTGGTTTGGCGACAGGGAGCAATCAGCCCCAGCATTTT.

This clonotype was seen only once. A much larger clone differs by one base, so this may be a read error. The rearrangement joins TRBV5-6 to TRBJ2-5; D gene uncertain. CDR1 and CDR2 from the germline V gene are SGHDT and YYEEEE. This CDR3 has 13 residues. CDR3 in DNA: TGTACCAGCAGCACAAACCGGGCAGAGACCCAGTACTTC. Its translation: CTSSTNRAETQYF.

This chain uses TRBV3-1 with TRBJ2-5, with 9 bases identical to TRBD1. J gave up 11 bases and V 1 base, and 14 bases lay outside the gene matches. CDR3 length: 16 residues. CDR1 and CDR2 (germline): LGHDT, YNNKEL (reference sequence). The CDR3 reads CASSQVAGQGTREQYF. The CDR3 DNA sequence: TGTGCCAGCAGCCAAGTAGCCGGACAGGGGACCAGGGAGCAGTACTTC.

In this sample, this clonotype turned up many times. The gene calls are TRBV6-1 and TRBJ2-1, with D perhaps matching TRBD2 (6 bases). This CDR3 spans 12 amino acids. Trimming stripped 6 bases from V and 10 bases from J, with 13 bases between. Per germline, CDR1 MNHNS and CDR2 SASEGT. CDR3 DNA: TGTGCCAGCAGCCAAACTAGCCGAGAGCAGTTCTTC. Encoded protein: CASSQTSREQFF.

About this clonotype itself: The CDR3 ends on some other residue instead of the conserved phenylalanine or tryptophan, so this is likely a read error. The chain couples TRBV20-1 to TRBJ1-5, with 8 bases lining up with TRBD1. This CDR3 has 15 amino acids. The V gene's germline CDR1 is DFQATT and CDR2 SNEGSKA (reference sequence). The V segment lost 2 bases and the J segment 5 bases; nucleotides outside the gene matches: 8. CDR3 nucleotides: TGCAGTGCTAGACCCGGGACAGGCGATCATCAGCCCCAGCATGTT. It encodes CSARPGTGDHQPQHV.

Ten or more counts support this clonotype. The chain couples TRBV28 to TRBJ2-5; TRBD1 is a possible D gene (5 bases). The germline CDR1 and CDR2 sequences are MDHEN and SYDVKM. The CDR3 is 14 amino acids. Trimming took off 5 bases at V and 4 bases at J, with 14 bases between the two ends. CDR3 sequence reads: CASSQGGRPETQYF. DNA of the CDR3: TGTGCCAGCAGTCAGGGTGGGCGGCCAGAGACCCAGTACTTC. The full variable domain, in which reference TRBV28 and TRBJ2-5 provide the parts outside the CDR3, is DVKVTQSSRYLVKRTGEKVFLECVQDMDHENMFWYRQDPGLGLRLIYFSYDVKMKEKGDIPEGYSVSREKKERFSLILESASTNQTSMYLCASSQGGRPETQYFGPGTRLLVL.

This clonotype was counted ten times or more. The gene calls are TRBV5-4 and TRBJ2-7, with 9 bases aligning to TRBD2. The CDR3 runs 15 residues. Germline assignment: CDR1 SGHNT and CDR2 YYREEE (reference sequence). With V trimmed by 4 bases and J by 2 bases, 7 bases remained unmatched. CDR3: CASSSGTSRTYEQYF. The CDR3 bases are TGTGCCAGCAGCAGCGGGACTAGCCGAACCTACGAGCAGTACTTC.

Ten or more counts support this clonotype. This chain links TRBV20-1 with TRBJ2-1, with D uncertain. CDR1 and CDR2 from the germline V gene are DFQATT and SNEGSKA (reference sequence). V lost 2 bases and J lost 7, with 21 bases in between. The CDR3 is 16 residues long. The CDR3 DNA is TGCAGTGCTAGACCTGATGGAGCAGGTGTTTGGAATGAGCAGTTCTTC. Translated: CSARPDGAGVWNEQFF.

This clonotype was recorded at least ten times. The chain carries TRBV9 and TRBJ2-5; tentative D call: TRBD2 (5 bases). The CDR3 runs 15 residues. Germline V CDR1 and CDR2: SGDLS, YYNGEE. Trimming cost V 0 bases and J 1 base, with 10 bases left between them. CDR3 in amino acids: CASSVVGAVQETQYF. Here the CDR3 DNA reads TGTGCCAGCAGCGTAGTAGGAGCGGTCCAAGAGACCCAGTACTTC.

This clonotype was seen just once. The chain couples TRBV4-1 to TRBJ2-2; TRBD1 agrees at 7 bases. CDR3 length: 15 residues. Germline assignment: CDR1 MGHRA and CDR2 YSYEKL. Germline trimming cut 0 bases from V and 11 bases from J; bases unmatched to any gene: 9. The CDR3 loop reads CASSQEGQREFELFF. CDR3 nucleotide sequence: TGCGCCAGCAGCCAAGAGGGACAGAGGGAATTTGAGCTGTTTTTT.

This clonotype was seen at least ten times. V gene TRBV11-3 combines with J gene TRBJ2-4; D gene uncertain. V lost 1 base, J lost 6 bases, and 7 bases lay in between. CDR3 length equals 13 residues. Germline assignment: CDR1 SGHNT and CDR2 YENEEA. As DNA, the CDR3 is TGTGCCAGCAGCTTAGGGGCCTCAAACATTCAGTACTTC. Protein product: CASSLGASNIQYF.

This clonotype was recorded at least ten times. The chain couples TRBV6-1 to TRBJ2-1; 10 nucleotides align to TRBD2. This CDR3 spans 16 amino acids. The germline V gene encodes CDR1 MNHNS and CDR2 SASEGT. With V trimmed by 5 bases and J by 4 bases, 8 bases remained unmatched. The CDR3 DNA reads TGTGCCAGCAGTAAGGAAGGACTAGCGGTTTACAATGAGCAGTTCTTC. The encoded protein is CASSKEGLAVYNEQFF.

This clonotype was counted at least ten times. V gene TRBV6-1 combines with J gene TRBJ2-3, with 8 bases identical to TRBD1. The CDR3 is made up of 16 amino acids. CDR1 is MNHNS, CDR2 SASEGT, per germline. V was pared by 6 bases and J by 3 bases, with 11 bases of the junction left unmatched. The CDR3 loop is CASSQMPGGETDTQYF. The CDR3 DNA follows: TGTGCCAGCAGCCAAATGCCAGGGGGCGAAACAGATACGCAGTATTTT.

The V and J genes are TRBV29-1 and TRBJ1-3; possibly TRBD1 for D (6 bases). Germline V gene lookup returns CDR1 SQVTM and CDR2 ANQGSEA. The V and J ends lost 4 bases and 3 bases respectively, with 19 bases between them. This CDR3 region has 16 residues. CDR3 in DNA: TGCAGCGTTGCACTACCCTTCCGGGACAATGGAAACACCATATATTTT. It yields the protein CSVALPFRDNGNTIYF.

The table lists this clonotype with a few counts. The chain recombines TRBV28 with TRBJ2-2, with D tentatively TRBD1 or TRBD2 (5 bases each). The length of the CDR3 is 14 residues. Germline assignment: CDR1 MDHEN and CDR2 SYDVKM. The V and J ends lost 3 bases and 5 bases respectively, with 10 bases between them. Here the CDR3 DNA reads TGTGCCAGCAGTTTCCTCAGGGAGACCGGGGAGCTGTTTTTT. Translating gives CASSFLRETGELFF.

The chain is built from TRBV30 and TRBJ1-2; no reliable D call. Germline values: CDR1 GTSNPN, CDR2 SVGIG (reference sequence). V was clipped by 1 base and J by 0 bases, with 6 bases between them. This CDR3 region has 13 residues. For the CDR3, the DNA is TGTGCCTGGAGTGAGTTAGCTAACTATGGCTACACCTTC. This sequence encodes CAWSELANYGYTF. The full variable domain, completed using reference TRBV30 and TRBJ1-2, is SQTIHQWPATLVQPVGSPLSLECTVEGTSNPNLYWYRQAAGRGLQLLFYSVGIGQISSEVPQNLSASRPQDRQFILSSKKLLLSDSGFYLCAWSELANYGYTFGSGTRLTVV.

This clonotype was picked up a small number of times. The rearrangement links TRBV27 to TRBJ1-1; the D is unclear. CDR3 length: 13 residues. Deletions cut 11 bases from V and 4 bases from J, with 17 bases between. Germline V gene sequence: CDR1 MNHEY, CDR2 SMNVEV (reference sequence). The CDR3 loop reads CASKRAGITEAFF. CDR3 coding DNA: TGTGCCTCGAAGCGGGCGGGGATCACTGAAGCTTTCTTT.

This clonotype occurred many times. The CDR3: CSASLAGVDTQYF. For the CDR3, the DNA is TGCAGTGCTAGTCTAGCGGGGGTGGATACGCAGTATTTT. J is TRBJ2-3 and V is TRBV20-1; TRBD2 matches 10 bases. V was pared by 3 bases and J by 6 bases, with 3 bases of the junction left unmatched. The CDR3 totals 13 residues. The V gene's germline CDR1 is DFQATT and CDR2 SNEGSKA (reference sequence).

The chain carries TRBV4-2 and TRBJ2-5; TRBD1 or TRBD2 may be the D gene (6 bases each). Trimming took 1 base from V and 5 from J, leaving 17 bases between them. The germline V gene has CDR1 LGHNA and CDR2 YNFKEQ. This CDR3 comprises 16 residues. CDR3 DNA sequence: TGTGCCAGCAGCCAAGGAACAGGGCGGGATGGGGAGACCCAGTACTTC. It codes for CASSQGTGRDGETQYF.

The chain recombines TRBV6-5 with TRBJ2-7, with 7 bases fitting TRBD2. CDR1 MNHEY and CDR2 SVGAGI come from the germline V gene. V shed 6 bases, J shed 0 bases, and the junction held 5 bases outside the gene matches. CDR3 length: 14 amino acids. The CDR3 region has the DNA TGTGCCAGCAGATCATCGGGGGGCTCCTACGAGCAGTACTTC. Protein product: CASRSSGGSYEQYF.